This passage covers 20 T cell receptor beta chains from one sample sequenced in a study of blood T cell repertoires in COVID-19. Data came from immunoSEQ multiplex PCR; TCRdb stores just in-frame clones and leaves some out. The sample has fewer than 150,000 clones; about 86% are singletons. The sequencing input was peripheral blood. Every receptor here comes from a woman aged 40 to 50 with acute or convalescent COVID-19.

The chain links TRBV19 to TRBJ1-5; 9 positions match TRBD1. The CDR3 sequence is 15 residues long. Per the germline V gene, CDR1 is LNHDA and CDR2 is SQIVND (reference sequence). V was pared by 6 bases and J by 2 bases, with 5 bases of the junction left unmatched. Here the CDR3 DNA reads TGTGCCAGTAGCTCACAGGGGGCCGGCAATCAGCCCCAGCATTTT. Translated: CASSSQGAGNQPQHF.

V usage is TRBV7-3 and J usage is TRBJ2-5; the match to TRBD1 covers 7 bases. Trimming cost V 2 bases and J 5 bases; bases outside gene matches: 8. The germline V gene encodes CDR1 SGHTA and CDR2 FQGTGA. The CDR3 runs 15 residues. CDR3 loop: CASSLSTGSWETQYF. Written as DNA, the CDR3 is TGTGCCAGCAGCTTATCGACAGGGTCGTGGGAGACCCAGTACTTC.

This sequence joins TRBV5-4 and TRBJ2-3, with 10 nucleotides matching TRBD1. The CDR3 covers 16 residues. CDR1 is SGHNT and CDR2 is YYREEE in the germline V gene (reference sequence). V lost 4 bases, J lost 0 bases, and 5 bases stayed unmatched. DNA of the CDR3: TGTGCCAGCAGCCTGCGGACAGGGGGGAGCACAGATACGCAGTATTTT. Translating gives CASSLRTGGSTDTQYF.

CDR3 nucleotides: TGTGCCAGCAGTAATACAGGGGCTTGGGAGCAGTTCTTC. It yields the protein CASSNTGAWEQFF. The rearrangement uses TRBV6-5 and TRBJ2-1, with 7 bases identical to TRBD1. Germline loops: CDR1 MNHEY, CDR2 SVGAGI. Trimming removed 5 bases from V and 10 bases from J; junction bases left unmatched: 8. There are 13 residues in the CDR3.

The rearrangement joins TRBV30 to TRBJ1-2; D is ambiguous. V was shortened by 0 bases and J by 3 bases, with 14 bases between the two germline ends. The CDR3 consists of 15 residues. CDR1 is GTSNPN, CDR2 SVGIG, per germline (reference sequence). The CDR3 protein is CAWSVWPGYDYGYTF. CDR3 DNA sequence: TGTGCCTGGAGTGTTTGGCCAGGATATGACTATGGCTACACCTTC.

This chain connects TRBV7-2 to TRBJ1-2, with a weak D call TRBD1 (5 bases). V gave up 5 bases and J gave up 3 bases, with 10 bases separating them. This CDR3 has 13 amino acids. The germline V gene has CDR1 SGHTA and CDR2 FQGNSA. The CDR3 DNA is TGTGCCAGCAGCCCCGCCAGGGACTATGGCTACACCTTC. Translated, it gives CASSPARDYGYTF.

The chain is built from TRBV5-4 and TRBJ2-2; 12 nucleotides match TRBD2. Germline loops: CDR1 SGHNT, CDR2 YYREEE (reference sequence). J was trimmed by 4 bases and V by 3 bases; bases with no gene match: 4. This CDR3 has 16 residues. CDR3 sequence: CASSSGLAGSTGELFF. As DNA, the CDR3 is TGTGCCAGCAGCTCCGGACTAGCGGGGAGCACCGGGGAGCTGTTTTTT.

The chain has TRBV4-3 and TRBJ1-2; TRBD1 is a possible D gene (6 bases). Germline loops: CDR1 LGHNA, CDR2 YSLEER. The CDR3 is made up of 14 amino acids. Between the trimmed V and J ends, which lost 0 bases and 8 bases, there was a span of 13 bases. The CDR3 reads CASSQDRGAQGYTF. The CDR3 nucleotides are TGCGCCAGCAGCCAAGATCGGGGGGCGCAGGGCTACACCTTC.

The sample holds a few counts of this clone. The DNA of the CDR3 is TGTGCCAGCAGCTTGGTGACAGGCTATGGCTACACCTTC. Protein product: CASSLVTGYGYTF. The chain combines TRBV5-8 with TRBJ1-2, with TRBD1 as a possible D gene (6 bases). Germline loops: CDR1 SGHTS, CDR2 YDEGEE. The CDR3 is 13 amino acids. The ends were cut back, 0 bases at V and 4 bases at J, with 7 bases in the middle.

This clone was counted ten times or more. V is TRBV12-3 or TRBV12-4 and J is TRBJ1-2; TRBD1 aligns across 7 bases. Germline trimming cut 5 bases from V and 4 bases from J; bases unmatched to any gene: 4. The CDR3 is 13 residues long. CDR3 in amino acids: CASSPGQVYGYTF. In DNA form, the CDR3 reads TGTGCCAGCAGTCCCGGACAGGTCTATGGCTACACCTTC.

There are a few counts of this clone. This chain uses TRBV9 with TRBJ1-1; D is unclear. CDR3 length: 15 amino acids. CDR1 is SGDLS, CDR2 YYNGEE, per germline. V lost 1 base to trimming and J lost 1 base, with 11 bases between them. The CDR3 DNA is TGTGCCAGCAGCGTAATGGCCCTAGCGAACACTGAAGCTTTCTTT. It encodes CASSVMALANTEAFF.

The rearrangement links TRBV19 to TRBJ1-5; TRBD1 matches at 8 bases. Trimming cost V 0 bases and J 0 bases; bases outside gene matches: 1. CDR3 length: 16 amino acids. Per the germline V gene, CDR1 is LNHDA and CDR2 is SQIVND (reference sequence). For the CDR3, the DNA is TGTGCCAGTAGTATAGAGGGACAGGTTAGCAATCAGCCCCAGCATTTT. Protein product: CASSIEGQVSNQPQHF.

The genes are TRBV2 and TRBJ2-7; 8 bases fit TRBD1. Germline V gene sequence: CDR1 SNHLY, CDR2 FYNNEI. V lost 6 bases, J lost 2 bases, and 9 bases stayed unmatched. The CDR3 spans 15 residues. In DNA form, the CDR3 reads TGTGCCAGCAGCTCCGGGACAGGAGTGACCTACGAGCAGTACTTC. This sequence encodes CASSSGTGVTYEQYF.

This chain joins TRBV18 and TRBJ2-7, with 14 positions matching TRBD2. Germline loops: CDR1 KGHSH, CDR2 LQKENI. V shed 6 bases, J shed 5 bases, and the junction held 3 bases outside the gene matches. CDR3 size: 14 residues. CDR3 loop: CASSRTSGGHEQYF. For the CDR3, the DNA is TGTGCCAGCTCCCGGACTAGCGGGGGGCACGAGCAGTACTTC.

The V and J genes are TRBV7-2 and TRBJ2-5, with 7 bases matching TRBD2. Germline CDR1 SGHTA, CDR2 FQGNSA. Trimming removed 3 bases from V and 1 base from J; junction bases left unmatched: 8. The CDR3 loop spans 16 amino acids. As DNA, the CDR3 is TGTGCCAGCAGCTTCCTAGCGGCCGCTATCCAAGAGACCCAGTACTTC. Residues: CASSFLAAAIQETQYF.

Details on this clone: One junction end does not reproduce the germline sequence, and a read error may be involved. The rearrangement joins TRBV5-1 to TRBJ1-2, with D perhaps matching TRBD1 (5 bases). The germline V gene encodes CDR1 SGHRS and CDR2 YFSETQ. The CDR3 length is 14 residues. This CDR3 reads CASSFERTNFGYTF. Written as DNA, the CDR3 is TGCGCCAGCAGCTTTGAGAGGACAAACTTTGGCTACACCTTC.

The chain couples TRBV9 to TRBJ1-1; TRBD1 matches at 7 bases. The CDR3 is made up of 16 amino acids. J lost 1 base, V lost 0 bases, and 6 bases had no gene match. Per germline, CDR1 SGDLS and CDR2 YYNGEE. CDR3 amino acids: CASSVAGDRANTEAFF. CDR3 nucleotide sequence: TGTGCCAGCAGCGTAGCAGGTGACAGGGCGAACACTGAAGCTTTCTTT.

The V and J genes are TRBV7-9 and TRBJ2-5; 8 bases agree with TRBD1. CDR3 length: 15 amino acids. Germline trimming cut 5 bases from V and 3 bases from J; bases unmatched to any gene: 8. Germline V gives CDR1 SEHNR, CDR2 FQNEAQ (reference sequence). The CDR3 DNA reads as TGTGCCAGCAGCCTAGGAGACAGGGGCGAAGAGACCCAGTACTTC. Translating it yields CASSLGDRGEETQYF.

The V gene is TRBV4-1, the J gene TRBJ1-6; D not certain. CDR3 size: 17 residues. V was shortened by 3 bases and J by 6 bases, with 18 bases between the two germline ends. The germline gives CDR1 MGHRA, CDR2 YSYEKL. CDR3: CASSHTRSRQVNSPLHF. The CDR3 bases are TGCGCCAGCAGCCACACTAGATCCCGGCAGGTTAATTCACCCCTCCACTTT.

This rearrangement joins TRBV20-1 to TRBJ2-5; 9 bases fit TRBD1. Germline-derived CDR1 and CDR2 are DFQATT and SNEGSKA (reference sequence). J lost 5 bases, V lost 3 bases, and 13 bases had no gene match. The CDR3 is 16 amino acids. CDR3 DNA: TGCAGTGCTAGTGTCCTCCGGGACAGGGTTGAGGAGACCCAGTACTTC. It codes for CSASVLRDRVEETQYF.